One and the same sample provided the 7 T cell receptor beta chains below, sequenced in a study of PD-1 blockade in classical Hodgkin lymphoma. Data came from immunoSEQ multiplex PCR; TCRdb stores just in-frame clones and leaves some out. The repertoire consists of about 66,000 clones, with 70% to 80% occurring once and the leading ten covering 7.5% to 10%. All patients relapsed after autologous stem cell transplantation, and brentuximab vedotin exposure varied. Sequenced material: peripheral blood mononuclear cells (PBMCs), taken before the second cycle of nivolumab. These receptors all come from a human donor with classical Hodgkin lymphoma.

Note on this clone: Other DNA variants within this sample encode the same CDR3. The chain recombines TRBV18 with TRBJ1-1; TRBD1 aligns across 8 bases. Germline CDR1 is KGHSH and CDR2 is LQKENI. The length of the CDR3 is 16 residues. Losses at the gene ends were 3 bases for V and 4 bases for J; bases not matched to a gene: 10. Written as DNA, the CDR3 is TGTGCCAGCTCACCGTGGCAGGGGGCTGGAGGCACTGAAGCTTTCTTT. Translating gives CASSPWQGAGGTEAFF.

The chain couples TRBV4-2 to TRBJ1-3; the match to TRBD1 covers 8 bases. The J segment lost 6 bases and the V segment lost 4 bases, leaving 8 bases of the junction unmatched. Germline V lookup: CDR1 LGHNA, CDR2 YNFKEQ. The CDR3 totals 15 residues. As DNA, the CDR3 is TGTGCCAGCAGCCCACCTGGACAGGGTGAAAACACCATATATTTT. This translates into CASSPPGQGENTIYF.

This chain connects TRBV6-6 to TRBJ2-7; 7 bases are a match to TRBD1. This CDR3 is 14 amino acids long. Germline CDR1 and CDR2: MNHNY and SVGAGI (reference sequence). V lost 2 bases and J lost 3; bases outside the gene matches: 4. The CDR3 nucleotides are TGTGCCAGCAGTTACACAGGGGAAATCTACGAGCAGTACTTC. Amino acid sequence: CASSYTGEIYEQYF.

This clone was recorded at least ten times. The J gene is TRBJ1-5, the V gene TRBV19; no reliable D call. CDR1 is LNHDA, CDR2 SQIVND, per germline (reference sequence). CDR3 length equals 16 residues. V shed 3 bases and J shed 6 bases, with 18 bases lying between them. The CDR3 region has the DNA TGTGCCAGTAGTATTCCCATCGGGTCGGTTCTTCAGCCCCAGCATTTT. Translated: CASSIPIGSVLQPQHF.

The genes are TRBV9 and TRBJ1-2; D might be TRBD1 (5 bases). The germline V and J ends were trimmed by 0 bases and 4 bases, with 13 bases remaining between them. Germline V gives CDR1 SGDLS, CDR2 YYNGEE. The CDR3 consists of 15 residues. CDR3 region: CASSVGGQGSYGYTF. The CDR3 nucleotides read TGTGCCAGCAGCGTAGGGGGTCAGGGTAGCTATGGCTACACCTTC. Supplemented by reference TRBV9 and TRBJ1-2, the full variable domain reads DSGVTQTPKHLITATGQRVTLRCSPRSGDLSVYWYQQSLDQGLQFLIQYYNGEERAKGNILERFSAQQFPDLHSELNLSSLELGDSALYFCASSVGGQGSYGYTFGSGTRLTVV.

Concerning this clone: At the DNA level, this CDR3 is encoded by other sequences in the same sample as well. The chain is built from TRBV5-1 and TRBJ1-2; D is possibly TRBD1 (5 bases). The ends were cut back, 4 bases at V and 0 bases at J, with 10 bases in the middle. The CDR3 covers 14 residues. CDR1 is SGHRS and CDR2 is YFSETQ in the germline V gene. CDR3 in DNA: TGCGCCAGCAGCGGGGGGGAAGCTAACTATGGCTACACCTTC. Encoded protein: CASSGGEANYGYTF.

This chain uses TRBV30 with TRBJ2-7, with D hard to call. The germline V gene has CDR1 GTSNPN and CDR2 SVGIG (reference sequence). This CDR3 spans 15 amino acids. V dropped 2 bases and J dropped 3 bases, with 17 bases sitting between them. The CDR3 DNA sequence: TGTGCCTGGAGTCACTCTGGCCTAATAAGCTACGAGCAGTACTTC. Residues: CAWSHSGLISYEQYF.